The 32 T cell receptor beta chains listed next were all sequenced from one sample in a study of shared clonotypes between healthy human individuals. The method was immunoSEQ multiplex PCR; TCRdb's version includes in-frame clones alone and lacks a portion of them. The sample consists of some 530,000 clones, more than 75% of them appearing once. The material sequenced was PBMCs. Every receptor here comes from a middle-aged woman in good health. Some clones in this sample may be carry-over from other donors' samples.

The genes are TRBV19 and TRBJ1-5; no clear D. Trimming stripped 3 bases from V and 6 bases from J, with 15 bases between. Germline V gene lookup returns CDR1 LNHDA and CDR2 SQIVND (reference sequence). There are 15 residues in the CDR3. The CDR3 DNA follows: TGTGCCAGTAGTATTGGGCTTTTGGGAGTTCAGCCCCAGCATTTT. It yields the protein CASSIGLLGVQPQHF.

This chain joins TRBV29-1 and TRBJ2-5, with D perhaps TRBD2 (5 bases). CDR3 length: 12 residues. Germline values: CDR1 SQVTM, CDR2 ANQGSEA. The V end lost 4 bases, the J end lost 2 bases, and 8 bases lay between the germline ends. CDR3 amino acids: CSVGRGQETQYF. In nucleotides, the CDR3 is TGCAGCGTTGGGCGCGGGCAAGAGACCCAGTACTTC.

This chain joins TRBV19 and TRBJ2-4, with 7 positions matching TRBD1. Germline lookup yields CDR1 LNHDA and CDR2 SQIVND (reference sequence). V shed 3 bases and J 4 bases; nucleotides not matched to a gene: 9. The CDR3 is made up of 16 amino acids. As DNA, the CDR3 is TGTGCCAGTAGTATTTTCCAAGACAGGGAAAAAAACATTCAGTACTTC. This encodes CASSIFQDREKNIQYF.

This clone was detected many times. The chain employs TRBV7-2 and TRBJ1-1; D uncertain. Trimming shortened V by 2 bases and J by 5 bases, and 9 bases separated the two germline ends. CDR1 and CDR2 from the germline V gene are SGHTA and FQGNSA. The CDR3 sequence is 13 residues long. CDR3 sequence (DNA): TGTGCCAGCAGCTTACTTTCGGAGACTGAAGCTTTCTTT. Its protein product is CASSLLSETEAFF.

This clone was seen only once. J is TRBJ2-3 and V is TRBV28, with 13 bases lining up with TRBD2. V lost 2 bases and J lost 3; bases outside the gene matches: 2. CDR1 is MDHEN, CDR2 SYDVKM, per germline. The CDR3 consists of 16 residues. The CDR3, as DNA: TGTGCCAGCAGTTTAACTAGCGGGAGGGTTACAGATACGCAGTATTTT. It codes for CASSLTSGRVTDTQYF.

This chain connects TRBV7-9 to TRBJ2-2; 8 bases are a match to TRBD2. V lost 1 base and J lost 5; bases outside the gene matches: 3. Germline assignment: CDR1 SEHNR and CDR2 FQNEAQ (reference sequence). There are 15 residues in the CDR3. The DNA for the CDR3 is TGTGCCAGCAGCTTAGATCAGCGGGGGACCGGGGAGCTGTTTTTT. Its translation: CASSLDQRGTGELFF.

V is TRBV7-2 and J is TRBJ2-1; TRBD2 agrees at 12 bases. From germline, CDR1 is SGHTA and CDR2 FQGNSA. Trimming took 5 bases from V and 6 from J; bases not matched to a gene: 5. This CDR3 comprises 15 residues. CDR3 region: CASSQTSGSVNEQFF. The CDR3 nucleotides are TGTGCCAGCAGCCAGACTAGCGGGAGTGTCAATGAGCAGTTCTTC.

The chain carries TRBV6-4 and TRBJ1-5; D unresolved. Trimming took off 0 bases at V and 1 base at J, with 4 bases between the two ends. Looked up from germline, CDR1 is MRHNA and CDR2 is SNTAGT. This CDR3 has 14 residues. CDR3 residues: CASSDSGSNQPQHF. As DNA, the CDR3 is TGTGCCAGCAGTGACTCGGGCAGCAATCAGCCCCAGCATTTT.

V is TRBV27 and J is TRBJ1-1; 7 bases line up with TRBD1. Losses at the gene ends were 0 bases for V and 6 bases for J; bases not matched to a gene: 10. The CDR3 sequence is 16 residues long. Germline assignment: CDR1 MNHEY and CDR2 SMNVEV (reference sequence). The CDR3 DNA is TGTGCCAGCAGTTTATCTCTCCCCGACAGGGTGGCTGAAGCTTTCTTT. It is translated as CASSLSLPDRVAEAFF.

The chain carries TRBV19 and TRBJ1-5, with TRBD1 matching 8 bases. CDR3 length equals 16 residues. After removal of 3 bases from V and 5 bases from J, the junction contained 9 bases not matched to a gene. Per the germline V gene, CDR1 is LNHDA and CDR2 is SQIVND (reference sequence). In nucleotides, the CDR3 is TGTGCCAGTAGTATGGAAACAGGGGGTCCGCATCAGCCCCAGCATTTT. This translates into CASSMETGGPHQPQHF.

This clone appeared once. The chain recombines TRBV27 with TRBJ2-5; 9 bases match TRBD1. With V trimmed by 5 bases and J by 3 bases, 4 bases remained unmatched. CDR3 length equals 14 residues. Germline V gene lookup returns CDR1 MNHEY and CDR2 SMNVEV (reference sequence). In nucleotides, the CDR3 is TGTGCCAGCAGTCTCCGGGACAGGGAAGAGACCCAGTACTTC. Translation: CASSLRDREETQYF.

CDR3 loop: CASPPRLAGGTGEQFF. The CDR3, as DNA: TGTGCCAGCCCTCCCCGTCTAGCGGGAGGGACGGGGGAGCAGTTCTTC. The chain links TRBV28 to TRBJ2-1; 12 bases match TRBD2. Trimming removed 8 bases from V and 10 bases from J; junction bases left unmatched: 15. Germline-derived CDR1 and CDR2 are MDHEN and SYDVKM. The CDR3 spans 16 residues.

This chain joins TRBV30 and TRBJ2-2; 8 nucleotides agree with TRBD1. The germline CDR1 and CDR2 sequences are GTSNPN and SVGIG (reference sequence). This CDR3 region has 14 residues. The V gene end was trimmed by 5 bases and the J gene end by 4 bases; junction bases not matched to a gene: 6. The CDR3 is CAWGQGIGTGELFF. CDR3 nucleotides: TGTGCCTGGGGACAGGGCATTGGCACCGGGGAGCTGTTTTTT.

This clone showed up just once. This chain uses TRBV28 with TRBJ2-5; 12 bases match TRBD1. Germline CDR1 MDHEN, CDR2 SYDVKM. Trimming cost V 6 bases and J 4 bases; bases outside gene matches: 12. CDR3 length: 17 amino acids. The CDR3 loop is CASRSGTGGAIGETQYF. CDR3 sequence (DNA): TGTGCCAGCAGGTCAGGGACAGGGGGCGCCATCGGAGAGACCCAGTACTTC.

The CDR3 sequence is CASSFKMTSSYNEQFF. The CDR3 bases are TGTGCCAGCAGCTTCAAGATGACCAGCTCCTACAATGAGCAGTTCTTC. The chain uses TRBV7-9 and TRBJ2-1; D gene uncertain. V was trimmed by 3 bases and J by 0 bases, leaving 12 bases between them. Germline CDR1 is SEHNR and CDR2 is FQNEAQ (reference sequence). The CDR3 is 16 residues long.

This chain joins TRBV27 and TRBJ1-4, with TRBD1 matching 7 bases. J gave up 7 bases and V 5 bases, and 13 bases lay outside the gene matches. Germline-derived CDR1 and CDR2 are MNHEY and SMNVEV (reference sequence). The CDR3 length is 16 residues. DNA of the CDR3: TGTGCCAGCAGTCCCCTGAGGGGCAGGGGGGTTGAAAAACTGTTTTTT. Amino acid sequence: CASSPLRGRGVEKLFF.

The J gene is TRBJ2-3, the V gene TRBV5-1; D unresolved. Germline CDR1 is SGHRS and CDR2 is YFSETQ. The CDR3 contains 15 residues. The V and J ends lost 0 bases and 2 bases respectively, with 10 bases between them. CDR3 protein: CASSLVGGNTDTQYF. The CDR3 DNA follows: TGCGCCAGCAGCTTGGTGGGCGGAAACACAGATACGCAGTATTTT.

This clone is a singleton in its sample. CDR3 loop: CASNPGVRTEAFF. The CDR3 DNA reads as TGTGCCAGCAACCCAGGGGTTAGGACTGAAGCTTTCTTT. This chain connects TRBV5-4 to TRBJ1-1, with D possibly matching TRBD1 (6 bases). V was shortened by 6 bases and J by 5 bases, with 14 bases between the two germline ends. Germline values: CDR1 SGHNT, CDR2 YYREEE (reference sequence). This CDR3 has 13 amino acids.

The J gene is TRBJ2-7, the V gene TRBV5-1; the match to TRBD1 covers 7 bases. Germline V lookup: CDR1 SGHRS, CDR2 YFSETQ. J was trimmed by 2 bases and V by 4 bases; bases with no gene match: 6. This CDR3 comprises 14 residues. The CDR3 is CASSKGQSAYEQYF. The CDR3 DNA is TGCGCCAGCAGCAAGGGACAGTCAGCCTACGAGCAGTACTTC.

This chain links TRBV5-8 with TRBJ2-2; D may match TRBD1 or TRBD2 (5 bases each). Trimming removed 5 bases from V and 5 bases from J, with 13 bases in between. The germline V gene encodes CDR1 SGHTS and CDR2 YDEGEE. The CDR3 is 14 residues long. The CDR3 bases are TGTGCCAGCAGGCGTATAGAGGGGACCGGGGAGCTGTTTTTT. Its translation: CASRRIEGTGELFF.

The table lists this clone with a count of one. Just one base apart from a much larger clone, this may be a read error. The gene calls are TRBV28 and TRBJ1-5; a weak D match, TRBD1 (5 bases). Germline CDR1 MDHEN, CDR2 SYDVKM. Between the trimmed V and J ends, which lost 4 bases and 7 bases, there was a span of 17 bases. This CDR3 is built from 15 residues. This CDR3 reads CASSSRAGRYQPQHF. As DNA, the CDR3 is TGTGCCAGCAGTTCCCGGGCAGGGCGGTACCAGCCCCAGCATTTT. Full variable domain (missing parts from reference TRBV28 and TRBJ1-5): DVKVTQSSRYLVKRTGEKVFLECVQDMDHENMFWYRQDPGLGLRLIYFSYDVKMKEKGDIPEGYSVSREKKERFSLILESASTNQTSMYLCASSSRAGRYQPQHFGDGTRLSIL.

The rearrangement links TRBV29-1 to TRBJ2-7; 8 bases are a match to TRBD1. Germline loops: CDR1 SQVTM, CDR2 ANQGSEA. The CDR3 length is 12 residues. The V and J ends lost 5 bases and 7 bases, in that order; junction bases with no gene match: 7. The CDR3 nucleotides are TGCAGCGTTCAGGGGGCAAAGGATGAGCAGTACTTC. Amino acid sequence: CSVQGAKDEQYF.

The rearrangement joins TRBV14 to TRBJ2-5; D may be TRBD2 (5 bases). CDR1 is SGHDN and CDR2 is FVKESK in the germline V gene. V was cut by 4 bases and J by 6 bases, with 12 bases left in between. CDR3 length equals 13 residues. CDR3 nucleotides: TGTGCCAGCAGCCTATACGAGGGAAAGACCCAGTACTTC. It codes for CASSLYEGKTQYF.

This clone was found once. The V call is TRBV11-2, the J call TRBJ2-1, with 11 bases lining up with TRBD2. Germline assignment: CDR1 SGHAT and CDR2 FQNNGV. Losses at the gene ends were 1 base for V and 10 bases for J; bases not matched to a gene: 6. This CDR3 is built from 15 residues. CDR3 coding DNA: TGTGCCAGCAGCTTAGGAACTAGCGGGAGCCAAGAGCAGTTCTTC. Translating gives CASSLGTSGSQEQFF.

The J gene is TRBJ1-1, the V gene TRBV11-2; TRBD1 aligns across 11 bases. The CDR3 is 14 amino acids. Germline-derived CDR1 and CDR2 are SGHAT and FQNNGV. After removal of 5 bases from V and 5 bases from J, the junction contained 4 bases not matched to a gene. CDR3 loop: CASSPGTGGTEAFF. The CDR3 DNA reads as TGTGCCAGCAGCCCAGGGACAGGGGGGACTGAAGCTTTCTTT. Together with reference TRBV11-2 and TRBJ1-1, the CDR3 gives the full variable domain: EAGVAQSPRYKIIEKRQSVAFWCNPISGHATLYWYQQILGQGPKLLIQFQNNGVVDDSQLPKDRFSAERLKGVDSTLKIQPAKLEDSAVYLCASSPGTGGTEAFFGQGTRLTVV.

This sequence joins TRBV7-3 and TRBJ2-5; D may be TRBD1 (5 bases). Trimming took off 5 bases at V and 1 base at J, with 8 bases between the two ends. The length of the CDR3 is 13 residues. Germline assignment: CDR1 SGHTA and CDR2 FQGTGA. This CDR3 reads CASSKGAQETQYF. In nucleotides, the CDR3 is TGTGCCAGCAGCAAAGGGGCCCAAGAGACCCAGTACTTC.

The chain has TRBV7-9 and TRBJ2-1; 12 nucleotides align to TRBD2. CDR3 length: 14 amino acids. Germline V gene sequence: CDR1 SEHNR, CDR2 FQNEAQ (reference sequence). The trim removed 3 bases at V and 10 bases at J, leaving 4 bases unmatched. CDR3: CASSFGLAGWEQFF. CDR3 nucleotide sequence: TGTGCCAGCAGCTTCGGACTAGCGGGATGGGAGCAGTTCTTC.

This chain joins TRBV29-1 and TRBJ1-1; a weak D match, TRBD1 (5 bases). The V gene lost 4 bases and the J gene lost 3 bases, with 9 bases spanning the gap. CDR1 SQVTM and CDR2 ANQGSEA come from the germline V gene. The CDR3 sequence is 12 residues long. CDR3 sequence: CSVGGSDTEAFF. The CDR3 DNA sequence: TGCAGCGTTGGGGGGTCTGACACTGAAGCTTTCTTT.

V and J are TRBV28 and TRBJ2-7; TRBD2 matches 10 bases. This CDR3 has 15 residues. J was trimmed by 4 bases and V by 7 bases; bases with no gene match: 10. Per germline, CDR1 MDHEN and CDR2 SYDVKM. The CDR3 protein is CASNGSSGSKYEQYF. CDR3 sequence (DNA): TGTGCCAGCAATGGGTCTAGCGGGAGCAAATACGAGCAGTACTTC.

This chain joins TRBV2 and TRBJ2-2, with a tentative D call TRBD1 (5 bases). Germline CDR1 SNHLY, CDR2 FYNNEI. Trimming left V 5 bases short and J 6 bases short, with 22 bases between. The CDR3 covers 17 residues. In DNA, the CDR3 is TGTGCCAGCAGTAAAGGTCGGGCGCCAGGGTATGCCGGGGAGCTGTTTTTT. Residues: CASSKGRAPGYAGELFF.

The chain employs TRBV11-2 and TRBJ1-1; D unresolved. CDR3 length: 18 residues. The V and J ends lost 0 bases and 0 bases respectively, with 17 bases between them. Germline CDR1 is SGHAT and CDR2 is FQNNGV. CDR3 region: CASSLDQRPFGMNTEAFF. Here the CDR3 DNA reads TGTGCCAGCAGCTTAGATCAACGCCCCTTCGGGATGAACACTGAAGCTTTCTTT.

The sample holds a few counts of this clone. The chain uses TRBV15 and TRBJ2-1, with D tentatively TRBD1 or TRBD2 (6 bases each). Deletions cut 3 bases from V and 4 bases from J, with 16 bases between. The V gene's germline CDR1 is LNHNV and CDR2 YYDKDF (reference sequence). CDR3 length equals 16 residues. The chain's CDR3 is CATSSAGQARYNEQFF. The CDR3 bases are TGTGCCACCAGCAGCGCGGGACAAGCGAGGTACAATGAGCAGTTCTTC.